This T cell receptor beta chain was found in a study of T cell changes during pregnancy in multiple sclerosis. Trimming shortened V by 1 base and J by 4 bases, and 10 bases separated the two germline ends. The germline CDR1 and CDR2 sequences are GTSNPN and SVGIG (reference sequence). This CDR3 comprises 13 residues. Clones were read by immunoSEQ multiplex PCR, and TCRdb kept only the in-frame ones, dropping some. The data contain tens of thousands of clones, 92% of them singletons. This chain uses TRBV30 with TRBJ1-2; a weak D match, TRBD1 (6 bases). The clonotype originates from a female donor in good health, enrolled as a control in a pregnancy study. The sequencing used peripheral blood, collected in the first trimester of pregnancy. The CDR3 bases are TGTGCCTGGAGTGAAACAGGGTTCTATGGCTACACCTTC. Encoded protein: CAWSETGFYGYTF.